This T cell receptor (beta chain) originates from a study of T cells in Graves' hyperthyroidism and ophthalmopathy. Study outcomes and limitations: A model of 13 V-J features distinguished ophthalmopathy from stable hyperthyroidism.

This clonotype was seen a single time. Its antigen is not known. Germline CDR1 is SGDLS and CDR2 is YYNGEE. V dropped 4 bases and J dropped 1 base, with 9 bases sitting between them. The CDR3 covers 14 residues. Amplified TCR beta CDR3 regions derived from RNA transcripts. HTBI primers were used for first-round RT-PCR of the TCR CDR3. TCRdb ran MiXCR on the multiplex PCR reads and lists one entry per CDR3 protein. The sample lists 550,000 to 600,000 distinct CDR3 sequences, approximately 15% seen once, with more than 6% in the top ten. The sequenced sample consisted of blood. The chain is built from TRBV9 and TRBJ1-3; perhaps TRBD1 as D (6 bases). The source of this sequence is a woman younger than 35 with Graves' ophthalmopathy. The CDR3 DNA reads TGTGCCAGCAGCACGGACAGATCTGGAAACACCATATATTTT. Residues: CASSTDRSGNTIYF.